Reported below is one T cell receptor beta chain. Its antigen is unknown. Clones were read by immunoSEQ multiplex PCR, and TCRdb kept only the in-frame ones, dropping some. The repertoire consists of about 15,000 clones, with roughly 84% occurring once and the leading ten covering over 15%. The sample comes from a study of PD-1 blockade in mismatch repair-deficient tumors. Study overall: Patients had 12 mismatch repair-deficient cancer types, all previously treated and progressing. Study-wide results and limits: Rapid post-treatment expansion, then contraction, generally preceding radiologic response, marked tumor-resident clones.

Looked up from germline, CDR1 is SGHKS and CDR2 is YYEKEE (reference sequence). The CDR3 covers 15 residues. V gave up 5 bases and J gave up 2 bases, with 17 bases separating them. Every patient had mismatch repair deficiency by PCR or immunohistochemistry. TCRs were sequenced from a few patients responding to pembrolizumab. This TCR was sampled from an adult with mismatch repair-deficient cancer. The starting material was PBMCs, obtained before pembrolizumab treatment. The chain is built from TRBV5-5 and TRBJ2-7, with D perhaps TRBD1 (6 bases). The CDR3 protein is CASSYRDTDTYEQYF. The CDR3 coding sequence is TGTGCCAGCAGTTACCGGGACACTGATACCTACGAGCAGTACTTC.